Detailed here is one T cell receptor beta chain. The target of this receptor is not known. Base qualities were left out, and no much larger clone turns up one base away. The time point label of this sample denotes: after dendritic cell vaccination, including at tumor progression/relapse. Selection of patients required sufficient residual fresh-frozen tumor tissue and over two years of available survival data. Molecular status otherwise varied across the glioblastoma patients, but none of them carried an isocitrate dehydrogenase mutation. PBMC were collected before vaccination, two weeks after the third vaccination, and at tumor progression if progression occurred. Genomic DNA was extracted with the Qiagen DNeasy Blood extraction Kit. The record originates from a study of glioma-infiltrating T cells after dendritic cell vaccination (dated by TCRdb to the mid-2010s). In the study overall: A cohort of about 15 glioblastoma patients from Phase I and II dendritic cell vaccination trials was included, of whom 9 were newly diagnosed and 6 had recurrent disease. Autologous tumor lysate-pulsed dendritic cell vaccination was administered to the patients between about 2003 and 2012. To make the vaccine, monocyte-derived dendritic cells were cultured for about seven days with IL-4 and GM-CSF and then pulsed overnight with autologous tumor lysate. Patients received three intradermal dendritic cell vaccine injections at biweekly intervals in the arm below the axilla. In glioblastoma patients vaccinated with dendritic cells, deep sequencing of TCR beta CDR3 regions served to measure the amount of tumor-infiltrating lymphocytes and to compare repertoires between tumor and blood. Survival after dendritic cell vaccination was correlated with TCR sequencing metrics such as TIL content and the overlap between tumor and blood repertoires. The full study reports these points: Higher estimated pretreatment TIL content predicted longer time to progression and overall survival after dendritic cell vaccination. The cohort was small and heterogeneous, with few patients having full blood and tumor sets and even fewer initial-recurrent tumor pairs. TCR clonality showed no direct relationship with survival, which suggests that a diverse polyclonal response may matter. The three-group TCR overlap response model was described as speculative and requiring prospective validation.

TCRB CDR3 regions were amplified from about 2 ug genomic DNA, or all available DNA if less, using the immunoSEQ assay. Multiplex PCR used 60 forward primers for TCR V beta segments and 13 reverse primers for J beta segments. To estimate reads per starting template, synthetic control templates were spiked into each sample at limiting dilution. The Illumina HiSeq System generated sequencing reads of 87 bp. Under the source paper's analysis protocol: To remove PCR and sequencing errors, closely related sequences were merged with a nearest neighbor algorithm. TCR overlap was defined as the percentage of unique tumor TCR beta sequences that were also present in the same patient's peripheral blood. Sourced from immuneACCESS, this table was stored by TCRdb with only in-frame sequences that have V and J called. A share of the clones is absent; for the studies checked, an unresolved V gene accounts for under half, and the remainder has no known explanation. Clone size and V and J calls were adopted from that table, with D and trimming inferred from the DNA. The sample table holds about 94,000 clones, of which more than 70% were seen once. The ten largest clones add up to about 5.5% of the sample.

The clonotype originates from a human donor with glioblastoma. Sequences were derived from blood, sampled after dendritic cell vaccination.

The DNA sequence follows: TGTGCCAGCACCTTGGGGGGACAGGTCTATGGCTACACCTTC. Its translation reads: CASTLGGQVYGYTF. The chain is made from TRBV6-1 and TRBJ1-2; the central 8 bases match TRBD1. The cysteine opens and the phenylalanine closes a CDR3 of 14 amino acids. CDR3 DNA is the only sequence kept; it has 42 bases, read in frame from the first base. The V end gives up 7 bases and the J end 4 bases, leaving 8 bases in the junction not matched to a gene. The germline V gene specifies MNHNS as CDR1 and SASEGT as CDR2.